Sequencing of this T cell receptor (beta chain) was carried out in a study of response to subunit inactivated influenza vaccine. Study-wide findings and caveats: Authors suggested each seasonal flu vaccination may recruit only limited numbers of new T cells.

The V gene's germline CDR1 is DFQATT and CDR2 SNEGSKA (reference sequence). Unmatched junction bases numbered 5, after V lost 1 base and J lost 0 bases. This CDR3 comprises 15 residues. In the case of this clonotype: Its antigen is not identified.

Via MiXCR, TCRdb re-called the RT-PCR reads, giving one row per CDR3 protein. This sample yields approximately 700,000 distinct CDR3 sequences, of which approximately 14% are seen a single time; 6.5% to 8.5% belongs to the top ten. This specimen consisted of PBMCs from blood, obtained less than 15 days before vaccination. The origin of this receptor is a man aged 50 to 59 who received an inactivated influenza vaccine. The chain uses TRBV20-1 and TRBJ1-1; 7 bases are a match to TRBD1. Here the CDR3 DNA reads TGCAGTGCTAGAGGACAGGGTAATGTGAACACTGAAGCTTTCTTT. It translates to CSARGQGNVNTEAFF.